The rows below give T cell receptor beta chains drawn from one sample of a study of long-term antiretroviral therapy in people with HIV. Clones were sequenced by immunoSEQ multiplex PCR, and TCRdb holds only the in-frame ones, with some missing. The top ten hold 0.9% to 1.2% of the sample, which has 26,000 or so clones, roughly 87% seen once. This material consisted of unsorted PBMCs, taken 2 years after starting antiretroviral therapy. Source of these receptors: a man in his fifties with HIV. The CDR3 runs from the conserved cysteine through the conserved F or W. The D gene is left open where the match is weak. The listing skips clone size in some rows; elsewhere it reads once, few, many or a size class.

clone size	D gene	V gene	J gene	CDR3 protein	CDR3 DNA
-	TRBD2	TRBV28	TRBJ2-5	CATAGGLQETQYF	TGTGCCACCGCGGGAGGCCTCCAAGAGACCCAGTACTTC
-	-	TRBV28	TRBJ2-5	CASSSRQVETQYF	TGTGCCAGCAGCTCGAGACAGGTAGAGACCCAGTACTTC
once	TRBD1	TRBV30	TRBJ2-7	CAWTRDRNYEQYF	TGTGCCTGGACCCGGGACAGAAACTACGAGCAGTACTTC
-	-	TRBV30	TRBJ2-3	CAWTSTGSTDTQYF	TGTGCCTGGACGTCGACAGGTAGCACAGATACGCAGTATTTT
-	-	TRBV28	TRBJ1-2	CASSLVDSHGYTF	TGTGCCAGCAGTTTGGTGGACAGCCATGGCTACACCTTC
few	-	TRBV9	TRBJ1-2	CASSGGPQSLRTTSYGYTF	TGTGCCAGCAGCGGTGGCCCCCAAAGTCTCCGGACCACGAGCTATGGCTACACCTTC
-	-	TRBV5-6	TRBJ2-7	CASSLGNPGHEQYF	TGTGCCAGCAGCTTGGGGAACCCGGGCCACGAGCAGTACTTC
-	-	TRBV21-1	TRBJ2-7	CASTTRGQVLSYEQYF	TGTGCCAGCACCACCAGGGGGCAGGTCCTCTCCTACGAGCAGTACTTC
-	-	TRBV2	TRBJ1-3	CASTGYSGNTIYF	TGTGCCAGCACAGGGTACTCTGGAAACACCATATATTTT
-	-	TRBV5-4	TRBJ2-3	CASSLKGADTDTQYF	TGTGCCAGCAGCTTGAAAGGGGCCGACACAGATACGCAGTATTTT
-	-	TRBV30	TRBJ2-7	CAWRPYHTYEQYF	TGTGCCTGGAGACCTTATCACACGTACGAGCAGTACTTC
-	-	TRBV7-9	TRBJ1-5	CASSLVGGLSNQPQHF	TGTGCCAGCAGCTTAGTTGGGGGGTTGAGCAATCAGCCCCAGCATTTT
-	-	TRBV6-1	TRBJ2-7	CASRTRDWNEQYF	TGTGCCAGCAGGACTAGGGACTGGAACGAGCAGTACTTC
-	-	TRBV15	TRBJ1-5	CATSRGRVDQPQHF	TGTGCCACCAGCAGAGGCAGGGTCGATCAGCCCCAGCATTTT
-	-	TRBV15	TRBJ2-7	CATSSQWRAIPYEQYF	TGTGCCACCAGCTCCCAGTGGAGGGCAATCCCCTACGAGCAGTACTTC
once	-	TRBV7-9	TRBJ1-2	CASSLAGGYGYTF	TGTGCCAGCAGCTTAGCGGGCGGCTATGGCTACACCTTC
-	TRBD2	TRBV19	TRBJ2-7	CASRAGEAHEQYF	TGTGCCAGTAGGGCGGGAGAGGCCCACGAGCAGTACTTC
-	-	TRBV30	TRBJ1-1	CAWIWGRVAGTEAFF	TGTGCCTGGATCTGGGGCAGGGTTGCGGGCACTGAAGCTTTCTTT
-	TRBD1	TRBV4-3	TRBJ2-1	CASGTGGRQFF	TGCGCCAGCGGGACAGGGGGCCGGCAGTTCTTC
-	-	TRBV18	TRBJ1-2	CASSPPTGVYGYTF	TGTGCCAGCTCACCACCTACAGGAGTCTATGGCTACACCTTC
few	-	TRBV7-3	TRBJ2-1	CAPLWGAGIEQFF	TGTGCGCCCTTGTGGGGGGCCGGGATTGAGCAGTTCTTC
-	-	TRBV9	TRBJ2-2	CASSVEGDTGELFF	TGTGCCAGCAGCGTCGAGGGGGATACCGGGGAGCTGTTTTTT
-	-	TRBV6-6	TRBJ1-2	CASSYNRNYGYTF	TGTGCCAGCAGTTATAACAGGAACTATGGCTACACCTTC
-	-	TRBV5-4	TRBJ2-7	CASSLAWDSYEQYF	TGTGCCAGCAGCTTGGCCTGGGACTCCTACGAGCAGTACTTC
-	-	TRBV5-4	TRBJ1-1	CASSLEGMNTEAFF	TGTGCCAGCAGCTTGGAGGGAATGAACACTGAAGCTTTCTTT
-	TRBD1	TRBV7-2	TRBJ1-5	CASSFGPQGIQPQHF	TGTGCCAGCAGCTTCGGGCCACAGGGGATACAGCCCCAGCATTTT
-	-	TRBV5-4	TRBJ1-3	CASSRDNSGNTIYF	TGTGCCAGCAGCCGGGACAACTCTGGAAACACCATATATTTT
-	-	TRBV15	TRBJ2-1	CATSPGSNEQFF	TGTGCCACCTCCCCGGGGTCAAATGAGCAGTTCTTC
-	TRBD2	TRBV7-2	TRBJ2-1	CASSFGLAQSLSSYNEQFF	TGTGCCAGCAGCTTCGGACTAGCACAAAGTTTAAGCTCCTACAATGAGCAGTTCTTC
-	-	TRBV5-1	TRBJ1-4	CASSLGGLGGEKLFF	TGCGCCAGCAGCTTGGGGGGCCTTGGTGGTGAAAAACTGTTTTTT
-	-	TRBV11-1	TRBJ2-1	CASSPGLQGHNEQFF	TGTGCCAGCAGCCCGGGACTCCAGGGGCACAATGAGCAGTTCTTC
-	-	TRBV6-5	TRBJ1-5	CASSYSMSNQPQHF	TGTGCCAGCAGTTACTCGATGAGCAATCAGCCCCAGCATTTT
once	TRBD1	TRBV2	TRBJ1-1	CASSDRGQGAGAKAFF	TGTGCCAGCAGTGACCGGGGACAGGGGGCAGGAGCTAAAGCTTTCTTT
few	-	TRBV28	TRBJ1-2	CASSSTGLGYTF	TGTGCCAGCAGTTCAACAGGGCTGGGCTACACCTTC
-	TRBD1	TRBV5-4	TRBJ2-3	CASSLDRVRYF	TGTGCCAGCAGCTTAGACAGGGTCAGGTATTTT
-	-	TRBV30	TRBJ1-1	CAWTLDSLNTEAFF	TGTGCCTGGACCCTGGACTCCCTGAACACTGAAGCTTTCTTT
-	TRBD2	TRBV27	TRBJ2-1	CASSLSRGGPVNEQFF	TGTGCCAGCAGTTTATCGAGGGGAGGGCCAGTCAATGAGCAGTTCTTC
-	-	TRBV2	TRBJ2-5	CASSDLSARSETQYF	TGTGCCAGCAGTGATTTATCGGCTAGGAGCGAGACCCAGTACTTC
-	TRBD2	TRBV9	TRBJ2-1	CASSVMTSGPQFF	TGTGCCAGCAGCGTCATGACTAGCGGGCCACAGTTCTTC
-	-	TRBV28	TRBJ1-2	CASSSPGRYTF	TGTGCCAGCAGTTCGCCCGGTCGCTACACCTTC
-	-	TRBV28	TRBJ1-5	CASSLPVGEGENQPQHF	TGTGCCAGCAGTTTACCCGTAGGGGAGGGGGAGAATCAGCCCCAGCATTTT
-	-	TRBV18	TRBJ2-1	CASSPPRSREQFF	TGTGCCAGCTCACCACCGCGCTCCAGAGAGCAGTTCTTC
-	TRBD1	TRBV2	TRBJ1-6	CASRATGTYNSPLHF	TGTGCCAGCAGGGCGACAGGGACTTATAATTCACCCCTCCACTTT
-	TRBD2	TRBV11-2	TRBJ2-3	CASSHSAGVADTQYF	TGTGCCAGCAGCCACTCCGCGGGAGTAGCAGATACGCAGTATTTT
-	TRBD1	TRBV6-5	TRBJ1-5	CASRRTGNSNQPQHF	TGTGCCAGCAGGCGGACAGGGAATAGCAATCAGCCCCAGCATTTT
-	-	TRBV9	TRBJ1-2	CASSGGGGTDGYTF	TGTGCCAGCAGCGGGGGAGGGGGAACGGATGGCTACACCTTC
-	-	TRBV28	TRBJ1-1	CASKNPENTEAFF	TGTGCCAGCAAAAATCCAGAGAACACTGAAGCTTTCTTT
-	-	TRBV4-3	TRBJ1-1	CASSQGLWVGTEAFF	TGCGCCAGCAGCCAAGGGTTGTGGGTTGGTACTGAAGCTTTCTTT
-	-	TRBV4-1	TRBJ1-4	CASSQVLQSSNEKLFF	TGCGCCAGCAGCCAAGTTCTCCAGAGCTCTAATGAAAAACTGTTTTTT
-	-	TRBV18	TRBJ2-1	CASSPQPGPPWNEQFF	TGTGCCAGCTCACCACAGCCTGGGCCCCCTTGGAATGAGCAGTTCTTC
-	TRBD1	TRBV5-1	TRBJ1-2	CASSPGQGALSGYTF	TGCGCCAGCAGCCCTGGACAGGGGGCATTGAGTGGCTACACCTTC
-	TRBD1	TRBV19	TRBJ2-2	CASSITGGPNTGELFF	TGTGCCAGTAGCATAACAGGGGGCCCGAACACCGGGGAGCTGTTTTTT
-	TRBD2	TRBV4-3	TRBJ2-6	CASSQDGGAGANVLTF	TGCGCCAGCAGCCAAGATGGGGGGGCTGGGGCCAACGTCCTGACTTTC
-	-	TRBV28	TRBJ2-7	CASSFADSYEQYF	TGTGCCAGCAGTTTCGCAGATTCCTACGAGCAGTACTTC
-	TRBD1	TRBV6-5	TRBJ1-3	CASLRGLGGNTIYF	TGTGCCAGCCTCAGGGGGCTGGGTGGAAACACCATATATTTT
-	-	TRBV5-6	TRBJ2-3	CASSVSGATDTQYF	TGTGCCAGCAGCGTTAGCGGAGCCACAGATACGCAGTATTTT
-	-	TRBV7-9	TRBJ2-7	CASSPPGLIYEQYF	TGTGCCAGCAGCCCTCCGGGACTTATATACGAGCAGTACTTC
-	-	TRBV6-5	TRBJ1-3	CASSYSKGSGNTIYF	TGTGCCAGCAGTTACTCGAAGGGAAGTGGAAACACCATATATTTT
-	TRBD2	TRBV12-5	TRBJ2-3	CASASSGTGTDTQYF	TGTGCTAGTGCCTCGAGCGGGACGGGCACAGATACGCAGTATTTT